Listed below are T cell receptor beta chains from one sample, sequenced in a study of cytomegalovirus exposure and HLA in healthy donors. TCRdb's table, derived via immunoSEQ multiplex PCR, lists solely in-frame clones and lacks some. In the table there are 95,000 to 150,000 clones, roughly 80% of which are singletons. The sequenced sample consisted of PBMCs. The receptors were gathered from a man aged 60 to 75 in good health and CMV-seropositive. The CDR3 runs from the conserved cysteine through the conserved F or W. The D gene is left open where the match is weak. Clone size appears in some rows only: once, few, many, or a class for an expanded clone.

TRBD1	TRBV5-1	TRBJ2-2	.	TGCGCCAGCAGCCCCCGGGACAGCCTATTCGCGAACACCGGGGAGCTGTTTTTT	CASSPRDSLFANTGELFF
.	TRBV7-3	TRBJ2-1	.	TGTGCCAGCAGCTTAGCGAGGGAGAGCTACAATGAGCAGTTCTTC	CASSLARESYNEQFF
TRBD1	TRBV6-1	TRBJ2-5	.	TGTGCCAGCAGTCTACAGGGGGCTCAAGAGACCCAGTACTTC	CASSLQGAQETQYF
.	TRBV5-1	TRBJ2-5	once	TGCGCCAGCAGCTTGCAACCAATACATATAATCAGCGATAGGAAAGAGACCCAGTACTTC	CASSLQPIHIISDRKETQYF
.	TRBV27	TRBJ1-1	.	TGTGCCAGCAGTTTAGGCGGGGGCCTTATTGCTGAAGCTTTCTTT	CASSLGGGLIAEAFF
TRBD1	TRBV28	TRBJ1-2	.	TGTGCCGGGTCGACAGGGGACTATGGCTACACCTTC	CAGSTGDYGYTF
TRBD2	TRBV7-3	TRBJ2-1	.	TGTGCCAGCAGCTCTACTAGCGTGCGATCCTACAATGAGCAGTTCTTC	CASSSTSVRSYNEQFF
TRBD1	TRBV9	TRBJ1-1	few	TGTGCCAGCAGCCCGGGGGACAGCCGAACTGAAGCTTTCTTT	CASSPGDSRTEAFF
TRBD1	TRBV5-1	TRBJ1-2	few	TGCGCCAGCAGGCTGACAGGGAGTTGGGAAGGTTATGGCTACACCTTC	CASRLTGSWEGYGYTF
TRBD1	TRBV5-1	TRBJ1-4	few	TGCGCCAGCAGCCCGACAGGGGCTAATGAAAAACTGTTTTTT	CASSPTGANEKLFF
TRBD2	TRBV13	TRBJ2-1	.	TGTGCCAGCAGCTTAGTGGGGCCGGGGGGGAGGAACTACAATGAGCAGTTCTTC	CASSLVGPGGRNYNEQFF
TRBD1	TRBV19	TRBJ1-2	.	TGTGCCAGTAGTCCGGACAGGGGAAACTATGGCTACACCTTC	CASSPDRGNYGYTF
TRBD2	TRBV19	TRBJ2-1	.	TGTGCCAGTAGTACCCGACTAGCGCGAACCTACAATGAGCAGTTCTTC	CASSTRLARTYNEQFF
.	TRBV5-6	TRBJ1-6	.	TGTGCCAGCAGCCCGGGAGGGGGGTTCTCACCCCTCCACTTT	CASSPGGGFSPLHF
.	TRBV5-1	TRBJ1-1	.	TGCGCCAGCAGCTTAAGTCCTGAACTGACGGGCACTGAAGCTTTCTTT	CASSLSPELTGTEAFF
.	TRBV5-1	TRBJ2-7	few	TGCGCCAGCAGCTTGGCCGTAGGAGGCTCCTACGAGCAGTACTTC	CASSLAVGGSYEQYF
.	TRBV12-1	TRBJ2-1	few	TGTGCCAGCAGCTCCCTATTAGGGGGCAGGAATGAGCAGTTCTTC	CASSSLLGGRNEQFF
.	TRBV19	TRBJ1-1	.	TGTGCCAGTAGTATAAGACTGTTCGGCACTGAAGCTTTCTTT	CASSIRLFGTEAFF
TRBD1	TRBV18	TRBJ2-7	.	TGTGCCAGCTCGGCCGGGACAGTCCCCCTCGGGCAGTACTTC	CASSAGTVPLGQYF
.	TRBV27	TRBJ2-2	.	TGTGCCAGCTGGAGACTAGAAGGTGCTGGGGAGCTGTTTTTT	CASWRLEGAGELFF
TRBD1	TRBV5-1	TRBJ1-4	.	TGCGCCAGCAGCCGAGACAGGGGTTTCGAAAAACTGTTTTTT	CASSRDRGFEKLFF
.	TRBV6-1	TRBJ1-2	.	TGTGCCAGCAGTGAAACGAGCAACAGCCTCTATGGCTACACCTTC	CASSETSNSLYGYTF